The TCR beta chain described here comes from a study of blood T cell repertoires in COVID-19. Original processing methods: Amplified reference gene primers provided the basis for estimating nucleated cell counts. Clones were sequenced by immunoSEQ multiplex PCR, and TCRdb holds only the in-frame ones, with some missing. D and trimming come from the DNA, and the V and J calls and clone size come from that table. The table has a few hundred thousand clones, approximately 86% seen once; the top ten hold 8.5% to 10%. The CDR3 sequence is 17 residues long. Germline CDR1 LGHNA, CDR2 YSLEER. The V segment lost 2 bases and the J segment 2 bases; nucleotides outside the gene matches: 7.

Sample: peripheral blood. The receptor was isolated from a middle-aged man who had recovered from COVID-19. V and J are TRBV4-3 and TRBJ2-1; 9 positions agree with TRBD1. The CDR3 is CASSQYLQGAAYNEQFF. CDR3 nucleotide sequence: TGCGCCAGCAGCCAATACCTACAGGGGGCAGCCTACAATGAGCAGTTCTTC.